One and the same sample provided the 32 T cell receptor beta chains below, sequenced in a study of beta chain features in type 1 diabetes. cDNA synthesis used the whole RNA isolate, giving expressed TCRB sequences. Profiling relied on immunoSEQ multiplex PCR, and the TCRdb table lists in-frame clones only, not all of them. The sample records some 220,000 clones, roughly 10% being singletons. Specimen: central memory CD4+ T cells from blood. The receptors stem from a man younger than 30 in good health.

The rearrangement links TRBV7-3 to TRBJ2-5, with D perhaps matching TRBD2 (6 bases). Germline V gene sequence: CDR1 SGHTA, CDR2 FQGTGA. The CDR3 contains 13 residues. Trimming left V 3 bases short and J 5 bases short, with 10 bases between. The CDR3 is CASSLGGEETQYF. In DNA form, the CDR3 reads TGTGCCAGCAGCTTGGGCGGGGAGGAGACCCAGTACTTC.

CDR3 DNA: TGTGCCTGGATACGGGACCAGTACGAGCAGTACTTC. Its protein is CAWIRDQYEQYF. The chain combines TRBV30 with TRBJ2-7, with D perhaps being TRBD1 or TRBD2 (5 bases each). This CDR3 has 12 amino acids. CDR1 and CDR2 (germline): GTSNPN, SVGIG (reference sequence). Trimming took off 4 bases at V and 4 bases at J, with 11 bases between the two ends.

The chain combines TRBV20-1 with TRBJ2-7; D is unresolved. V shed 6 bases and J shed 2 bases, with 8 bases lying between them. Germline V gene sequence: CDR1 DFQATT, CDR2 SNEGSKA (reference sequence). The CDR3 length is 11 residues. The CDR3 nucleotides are TGCAGTGCCTCTGGGACCTACGAGCAGTACTTC. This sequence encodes CSASGTYEQYF.

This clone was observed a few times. The CDR3 DNA reads as TGTGCCAGCAGCTTTAAGCTAACCTACGAGCAGTACTTC. Protein product: CASSFKLTYEQYF. V and J are TRBV7-9 and TRBJ2-7; the D is unclear. Trimming shortened V by 3 bases and J by 2 bases, and 8 bases separated the two germline ends. Germline V lookup: CDR1 SEHNR, CDR2 FQNEAQ (reference sequence). The CDR3 spans 13 residues.

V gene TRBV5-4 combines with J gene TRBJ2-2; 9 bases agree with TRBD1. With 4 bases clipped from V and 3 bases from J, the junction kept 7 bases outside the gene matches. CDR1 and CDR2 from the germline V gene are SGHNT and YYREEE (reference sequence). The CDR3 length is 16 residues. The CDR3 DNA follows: TGTGCCAGCAGCCGGACAGGGGCCGGGGACACCGGGGAGCTGTTTTTT. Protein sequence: CASSRTGAGDTGELFF.

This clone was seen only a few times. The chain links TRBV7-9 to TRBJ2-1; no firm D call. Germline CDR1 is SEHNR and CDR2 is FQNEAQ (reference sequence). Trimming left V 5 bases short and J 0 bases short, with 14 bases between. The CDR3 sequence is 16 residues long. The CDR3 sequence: CASSQVPVSSYNEQFF. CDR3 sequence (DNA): TGTGCCAGCAGCCAGGTACCGGTGAGCTCCTACAATGAGCAGTTCTTC.

CDR3 sequence: CASSLAQTYTGELFF. CDR3 nucleotides: TGTGCCAGCAGCTTGGCCCAGACCTACACCGGGGAGCTGTTTTTT. The chain combines TRBV5-4 with TRBJ2-2; unclear D gene. The CDR3 runs 15 residues. Trimming took 0 bases from V and 3 from J, leaving 9 bases between them. Germline CDR1 SGHNT, CDR2 YYREEE (reference sequence).

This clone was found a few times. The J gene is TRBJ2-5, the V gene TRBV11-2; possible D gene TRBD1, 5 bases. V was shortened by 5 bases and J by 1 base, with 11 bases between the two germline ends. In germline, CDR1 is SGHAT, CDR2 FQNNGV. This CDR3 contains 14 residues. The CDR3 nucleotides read TGTGCCAGCAGCCCCCGGACAAGCCAAGAGACCCAGTACTTC. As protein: CASSPRTSQETQYF. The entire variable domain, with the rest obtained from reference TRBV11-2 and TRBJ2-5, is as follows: EAGVAQSPRYKIIEKRQSVAFWCNPISGHATLYWYQQILGQGPKLLIQFQNNGVVDDSQLPKDRFSAERLKGVDSTLKIQPAKLEDSAVYLCASSPRTSQETQYFGPGTRLLVL.

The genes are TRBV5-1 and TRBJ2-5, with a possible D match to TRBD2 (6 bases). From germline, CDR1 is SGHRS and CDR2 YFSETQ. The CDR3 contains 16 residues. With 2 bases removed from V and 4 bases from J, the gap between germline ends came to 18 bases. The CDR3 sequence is CASSFAGLKWVETQYF. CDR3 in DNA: TGCGCCAGCAGCTTTGCCGGACTAAAATGGGTAGAGACCCAGTACTTC.

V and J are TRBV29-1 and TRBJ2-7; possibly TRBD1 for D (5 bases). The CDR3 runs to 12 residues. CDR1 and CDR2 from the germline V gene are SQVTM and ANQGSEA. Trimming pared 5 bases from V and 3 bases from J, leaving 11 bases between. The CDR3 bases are TGCAGCGTTCGGAGACAGAACTACGAGCAGTACTTC. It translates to CSVRRQNYEQYF.

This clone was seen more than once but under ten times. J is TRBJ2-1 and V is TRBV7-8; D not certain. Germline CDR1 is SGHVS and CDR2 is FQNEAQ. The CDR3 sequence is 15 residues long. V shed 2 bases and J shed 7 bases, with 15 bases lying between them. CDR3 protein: CASSLRWDSPNEQFF. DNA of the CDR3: TGTGCCAGCAGCTTACGTTGGGATAGTCCAAATGAGCAGTTCTTC. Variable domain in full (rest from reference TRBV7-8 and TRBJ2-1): GAGVSQSPRYKVAKRGQDVALRCDPISGHVSLFWYQQALGQGPEFLTYFQNEAQLDKSGLPSDRFFAERPEGSVSTLKIQRTQQEDSAVYLCASSLRWDSPNEQFFGPGTRLTVL.

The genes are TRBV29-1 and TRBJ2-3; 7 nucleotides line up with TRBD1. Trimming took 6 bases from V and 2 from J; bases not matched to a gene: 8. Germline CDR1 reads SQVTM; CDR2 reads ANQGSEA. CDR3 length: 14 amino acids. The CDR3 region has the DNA TGCAGCGTAGACCAAACAGGGGTCACAGATACGCAGTATTTT. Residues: CSVDQTGVTDTQYF.

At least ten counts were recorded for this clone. In DNA form, the CDR3 reads TGTGCCAGCAGCCCGGACAGGGCGAACTACGAGCAGTACTTC. Amino acid sequence: CASSPDRANYEQYF. This rearrangement joins TRBV7-2 to TRBJ2-7; 8 positions match TRBD1. This CDR3 is 14 amino acids long. V lost 5 bases, J lost 3 bases, and 6 bases stayed unmatched. The germline V gene has CDR1 SGHTA and CDR2 FQGNSA.

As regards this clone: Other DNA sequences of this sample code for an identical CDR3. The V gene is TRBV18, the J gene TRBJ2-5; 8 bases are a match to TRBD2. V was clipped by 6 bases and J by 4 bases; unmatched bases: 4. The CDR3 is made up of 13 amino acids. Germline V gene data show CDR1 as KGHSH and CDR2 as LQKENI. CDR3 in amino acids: CASSPLAGETQYF. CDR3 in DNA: TGTGCCAGCTCGCCTCTAGCGGGAGAGACCCAGTACTTC.

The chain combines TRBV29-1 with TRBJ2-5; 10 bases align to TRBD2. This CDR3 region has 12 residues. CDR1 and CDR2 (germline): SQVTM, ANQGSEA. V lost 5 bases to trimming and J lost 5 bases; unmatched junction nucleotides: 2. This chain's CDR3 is CSVLAGGETQYF. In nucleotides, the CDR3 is TGCAGCGTTTTAGCGGGAGGCGAGACCCAGTACTTC.

CDR3: CASNRAGVEETQYF. The CDR3 coding sequence is TGTGCCAGCAACCGGGCGGGAGTAGAGGAGACCCAGTACTTC. The J gene is TRBJ2-5, the V gene TRBV11-2; 7 bases are a match to TRBD2. The length of the CDR3 is 14 residues. CDR1 is SGHAT and CDR2 is FQNNGV in the germline V gene. Trimming at V came to 7 bases and at J to 5 bases, leaving 10 bases not matched to a gene.

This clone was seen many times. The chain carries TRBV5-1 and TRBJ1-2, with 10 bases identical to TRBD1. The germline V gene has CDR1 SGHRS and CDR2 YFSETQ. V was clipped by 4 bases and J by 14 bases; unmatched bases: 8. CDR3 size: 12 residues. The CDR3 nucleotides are TGCGCCAGCAGCCCGGACGGGGGACAGGGGACCTTC. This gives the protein CASSPDGGQGTF.

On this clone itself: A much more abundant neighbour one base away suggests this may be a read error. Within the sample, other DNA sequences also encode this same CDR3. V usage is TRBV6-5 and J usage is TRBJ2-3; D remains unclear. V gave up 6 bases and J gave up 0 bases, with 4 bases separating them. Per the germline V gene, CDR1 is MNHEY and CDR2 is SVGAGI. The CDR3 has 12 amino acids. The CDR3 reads CASSPSTDTQYF. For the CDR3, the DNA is TGTGCCAGCAGCCCTAGCACAGATACGCAGTATTTT.

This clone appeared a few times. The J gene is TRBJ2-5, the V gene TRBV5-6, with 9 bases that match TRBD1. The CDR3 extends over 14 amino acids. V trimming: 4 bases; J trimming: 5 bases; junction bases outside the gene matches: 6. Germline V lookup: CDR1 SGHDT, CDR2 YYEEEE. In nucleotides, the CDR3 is TGTGCCAGCAGCGGCCGGGACAGGGTTGAGACCCAGTACTTC. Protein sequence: CASSGRDRVETQYF.

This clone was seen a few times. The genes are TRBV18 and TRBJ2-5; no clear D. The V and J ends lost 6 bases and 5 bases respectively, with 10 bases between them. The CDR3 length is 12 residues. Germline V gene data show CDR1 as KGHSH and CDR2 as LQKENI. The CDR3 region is CASSTEVETQYF. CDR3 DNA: TGTGCCAGCTCCACAGAAGTGGAGACCCAGTACTTC. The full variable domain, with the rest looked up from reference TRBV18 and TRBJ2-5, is NAGVMQNPRHLVRRRGQEARLRCSPMKGHSHVYWYRQLPEEGLKFMVYLQKENIIDESGMPKERFSAEFPKEGPSILRIQQVVRGDSAAYFCASSTEVETQYFGPGTRLLVL.

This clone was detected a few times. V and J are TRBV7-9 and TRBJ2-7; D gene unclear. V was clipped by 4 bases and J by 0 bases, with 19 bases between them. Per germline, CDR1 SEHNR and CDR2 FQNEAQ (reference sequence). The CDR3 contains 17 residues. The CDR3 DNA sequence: TGTGCCAGCAGCTCGGCGTGGGGTCGCGGTCTCTCCTACGAGCAGTACTTC. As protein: CASSSAWGRGLSYEQYF.

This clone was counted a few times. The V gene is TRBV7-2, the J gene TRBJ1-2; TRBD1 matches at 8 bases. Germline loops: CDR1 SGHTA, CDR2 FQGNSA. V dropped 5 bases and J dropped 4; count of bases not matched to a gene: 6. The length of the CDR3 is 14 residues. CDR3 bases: TGTGCCAGCAGCCTCCTAGGACAGGGCTATGGCTACACCTTC. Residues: CASSLLGQGYGYTF.

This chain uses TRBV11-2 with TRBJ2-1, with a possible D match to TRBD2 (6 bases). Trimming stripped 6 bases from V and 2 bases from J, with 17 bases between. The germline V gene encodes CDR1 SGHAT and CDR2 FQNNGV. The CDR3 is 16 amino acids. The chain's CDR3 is CASSSRPGLTYNEQFF. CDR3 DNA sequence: TGTGCCAGCAGTTCCCGTCCGGGACTGACCTACAATGAGCAGTTCTTC.

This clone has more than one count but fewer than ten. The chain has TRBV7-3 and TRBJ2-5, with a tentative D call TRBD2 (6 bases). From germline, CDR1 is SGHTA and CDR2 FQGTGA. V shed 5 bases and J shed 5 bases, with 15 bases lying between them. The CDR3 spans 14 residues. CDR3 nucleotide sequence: TGTGCCAGCAGCCCGGGACTGCCCGGCGAGACCCAGTACTTC. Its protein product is CASSPGLPGETQYF.

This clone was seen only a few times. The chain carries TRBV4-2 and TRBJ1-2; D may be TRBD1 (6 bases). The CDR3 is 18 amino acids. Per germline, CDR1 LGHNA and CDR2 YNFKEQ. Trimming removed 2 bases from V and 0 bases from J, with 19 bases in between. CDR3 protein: CASSQQPDRTGANYGYTF. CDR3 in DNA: TGTGCCAGCAGCCAACAACCTGACAGGACTGGGGCTAACTATGGCTACACCTTC.

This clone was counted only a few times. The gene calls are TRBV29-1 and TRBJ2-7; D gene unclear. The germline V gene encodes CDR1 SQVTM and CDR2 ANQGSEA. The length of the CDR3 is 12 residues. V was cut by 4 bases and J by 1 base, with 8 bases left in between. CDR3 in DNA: TGCAGCGTTGGATACATTTCCTACGAGCAGTACTTC. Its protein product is CSVGYISYEQYF.

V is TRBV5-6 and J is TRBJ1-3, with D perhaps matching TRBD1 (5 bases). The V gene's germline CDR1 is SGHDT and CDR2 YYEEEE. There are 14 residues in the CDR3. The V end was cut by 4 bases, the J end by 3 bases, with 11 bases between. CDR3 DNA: TGTGCCAGCAGCCCCGGGGCGGGTGGAAACACCATATATTTT. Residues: CASSPGAGGNTIYF.

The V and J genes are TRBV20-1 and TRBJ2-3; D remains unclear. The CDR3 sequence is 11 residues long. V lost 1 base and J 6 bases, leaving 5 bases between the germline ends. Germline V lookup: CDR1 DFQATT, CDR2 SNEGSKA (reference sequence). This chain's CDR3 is CSARVGDTQYF. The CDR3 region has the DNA TGCAGTGCTAGAGTTGGGGATACGCAGTATTTT.

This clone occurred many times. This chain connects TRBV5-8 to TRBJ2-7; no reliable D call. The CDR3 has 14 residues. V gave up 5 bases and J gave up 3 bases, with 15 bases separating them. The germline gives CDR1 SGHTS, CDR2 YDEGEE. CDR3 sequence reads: CASRTGPLYYEQYF. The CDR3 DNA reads TGTGCCAGCAGGACCGGACCTTTATACTACGAGCAGTACTTC.

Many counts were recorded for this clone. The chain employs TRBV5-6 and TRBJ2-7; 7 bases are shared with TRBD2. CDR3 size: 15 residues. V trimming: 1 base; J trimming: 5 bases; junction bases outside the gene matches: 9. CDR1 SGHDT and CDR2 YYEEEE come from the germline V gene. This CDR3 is CASSLPRGSFDEQYF. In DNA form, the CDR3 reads TGTGCCAGCAGCTTGCCTCGCGGGAGCTTCGACGAGCAGTACTTC.

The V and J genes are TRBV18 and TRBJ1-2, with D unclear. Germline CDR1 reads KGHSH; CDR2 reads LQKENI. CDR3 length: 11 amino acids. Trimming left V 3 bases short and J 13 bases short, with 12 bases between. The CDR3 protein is CASSPTGPVTF. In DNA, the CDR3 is TGTGCCAGCTCACCGACTGGGCCAGTCACCTTC.

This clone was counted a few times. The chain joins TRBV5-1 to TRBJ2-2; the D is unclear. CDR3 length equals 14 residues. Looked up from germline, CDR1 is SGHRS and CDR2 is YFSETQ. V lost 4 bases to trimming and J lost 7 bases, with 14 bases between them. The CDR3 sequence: CASSEIQFGGELFF. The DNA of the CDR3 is TGCGCCAGCAGCGAGATCCAGTTCGGCGGGGAGCTGTTTTTT.